Ten or more counts support the clone carrying this TCR beta chain. Antigen specificity is unknown. Other nucleotide sequences in the sample specify the same CDR3. CDR3 size: 15 residues. V dropped 0 bases and J dropped 2 bases, with 11 bases sitting between them. In germline, CDR1 is LGHNA, CDR2 YSLEER. The record originates from a study of shared clonotypes between healthy human individuals. Findings and limits, study-wide: Researchers sampled only blood; tissue repertoires likely differ.

Assay used: immunoSEQ multiplex PCR; TCRdb lists only in-frame clones, some missing. The sample records about 1 million clones, about 80% being singletons. The chain carries TRBV4-3 and TRBJ2-7; D not certain. Input material: memory CD4+ T cells sorted from blood. Subset denoted: CD45RA-negative fraction. The TCR sequence derives from a man between 18 and 29 years old in good health. The CDR3 spells CASSQDRAAAYEQYF. In nucleotides, the CDR3 is TGCGCCAGCAGCCAAGATCGCGCTGCGGCCTACGAGCAGTACTTC.